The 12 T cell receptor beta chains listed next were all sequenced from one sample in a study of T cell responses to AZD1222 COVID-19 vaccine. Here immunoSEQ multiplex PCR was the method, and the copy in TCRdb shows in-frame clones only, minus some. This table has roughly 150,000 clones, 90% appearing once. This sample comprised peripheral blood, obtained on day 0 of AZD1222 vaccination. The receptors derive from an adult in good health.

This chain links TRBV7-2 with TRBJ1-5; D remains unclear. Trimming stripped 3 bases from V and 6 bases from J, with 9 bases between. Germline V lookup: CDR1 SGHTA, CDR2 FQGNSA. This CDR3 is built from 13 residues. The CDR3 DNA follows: TGTGCCAGCAGCTTTGACCACCGTCAGCCCCAGCATTTT. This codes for CASSFDHRQPQHF.

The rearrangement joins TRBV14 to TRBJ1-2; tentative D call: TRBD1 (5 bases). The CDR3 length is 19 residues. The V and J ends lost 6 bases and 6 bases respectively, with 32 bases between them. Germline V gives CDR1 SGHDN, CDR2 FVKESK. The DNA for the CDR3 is TGTGCCAGCAGTCCGTTGAGGGGTCGCCGGGAGGGTAGCACCAATGGCTACACCTTC. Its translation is CASSPLRGRREGSTNGYTF. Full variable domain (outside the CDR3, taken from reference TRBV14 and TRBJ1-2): EAGVTQFPSHSVIEKGQTVTLRCDPISGHDNLYWYRRVMGKEIKFLLHFVKESKQDESGMPNNRFLAERTGGTYSTLKVQPAELEDSGVYFCASSPLRGRREGSTNGYTFGSGTRLTVV.

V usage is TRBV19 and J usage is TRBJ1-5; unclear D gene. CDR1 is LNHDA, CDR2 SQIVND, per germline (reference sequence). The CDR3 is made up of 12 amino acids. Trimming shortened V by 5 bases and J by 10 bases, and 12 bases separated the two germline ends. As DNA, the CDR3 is TGTGCCAGTAGTTCGGGAGTTGGCCCCCAGCATTTT. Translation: CASSSGVGPQHF.

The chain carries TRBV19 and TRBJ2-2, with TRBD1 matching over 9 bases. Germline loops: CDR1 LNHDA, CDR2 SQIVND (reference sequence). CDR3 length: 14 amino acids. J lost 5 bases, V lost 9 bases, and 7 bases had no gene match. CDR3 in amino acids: CASRNRGRTGELFF. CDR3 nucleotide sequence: TGTGCCAGCAGGAACAGGGGGCGGACCGGGGAGCTGTTTTTT. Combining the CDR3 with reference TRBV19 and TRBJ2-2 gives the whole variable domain DGGITQSPKYLFRKEGQNVTLSCEQNLNHDAMYWYRQDPGQGLRLIYYSQIVNDFQKGDIAEGYSVSREKKESFPLTVTSAQKNPTAFYLCASRNRGRTGELFFGEGSRLTVL.

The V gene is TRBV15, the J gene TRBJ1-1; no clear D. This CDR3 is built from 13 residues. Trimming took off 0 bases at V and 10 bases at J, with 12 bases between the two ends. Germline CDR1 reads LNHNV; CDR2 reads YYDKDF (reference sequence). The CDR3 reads CATSRDNGMRAFF. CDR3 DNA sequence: TGTGCCACCAGCAGAGATAATGGAATGAGAGCTTTCTTT.

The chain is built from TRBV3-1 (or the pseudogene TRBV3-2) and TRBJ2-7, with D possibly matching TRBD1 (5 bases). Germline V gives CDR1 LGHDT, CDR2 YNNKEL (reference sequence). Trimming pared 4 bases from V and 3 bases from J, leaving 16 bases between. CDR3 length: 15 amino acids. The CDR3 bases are TGTGCCAGCAGCCTAAAGAGCAGGGCACTCTACGAGCAGTACTTC. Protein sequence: CASSLKSRALYEQYF.

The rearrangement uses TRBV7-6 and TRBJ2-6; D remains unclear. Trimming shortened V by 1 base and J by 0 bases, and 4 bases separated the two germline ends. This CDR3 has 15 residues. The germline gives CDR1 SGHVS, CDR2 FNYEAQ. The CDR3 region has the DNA TGTGCCAGCAGCTTAGGTCCCTCTGGGGCCAACGTCCTGACTTTC. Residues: CASSLGPSGANVLTF.

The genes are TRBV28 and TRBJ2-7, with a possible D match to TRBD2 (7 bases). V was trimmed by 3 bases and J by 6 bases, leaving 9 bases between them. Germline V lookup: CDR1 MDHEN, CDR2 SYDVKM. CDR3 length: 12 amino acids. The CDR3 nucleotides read TGTGCCAGCAGTTTGGGGGGGCGCGAGCAGTACTTC. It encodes CASSLGGREQYF.

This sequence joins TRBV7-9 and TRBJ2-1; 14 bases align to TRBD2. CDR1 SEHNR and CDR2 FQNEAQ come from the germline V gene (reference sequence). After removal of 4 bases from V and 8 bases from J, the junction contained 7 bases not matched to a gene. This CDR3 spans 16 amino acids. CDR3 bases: TGTGCCAGCAGCTCGACGACTAGCGGGAGGGCCGATGAGCAGTTCTTC. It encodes CASSSTTSGRADEQFF.

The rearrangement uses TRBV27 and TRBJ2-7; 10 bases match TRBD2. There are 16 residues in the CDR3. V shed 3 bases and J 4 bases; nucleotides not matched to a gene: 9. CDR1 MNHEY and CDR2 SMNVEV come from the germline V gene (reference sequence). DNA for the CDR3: TGTGCCAGCAGTTTGGGGGCTAGCGGGAGTTATTACGAGCAGTACTTC. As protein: CASSLGASGSYYEQYF.

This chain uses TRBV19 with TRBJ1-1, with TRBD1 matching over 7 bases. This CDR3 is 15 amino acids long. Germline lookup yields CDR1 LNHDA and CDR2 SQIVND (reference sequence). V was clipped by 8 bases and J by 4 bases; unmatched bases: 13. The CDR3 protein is CASRDSSSVGTEAFF. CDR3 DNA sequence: TGTGCCAGTCGGGACAGTTCGAGCGTCGGCACTGAAGCTTTCTTT.

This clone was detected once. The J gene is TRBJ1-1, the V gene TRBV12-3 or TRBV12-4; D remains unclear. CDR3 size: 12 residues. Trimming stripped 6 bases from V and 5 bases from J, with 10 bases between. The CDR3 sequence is CASSPTRTEAFF. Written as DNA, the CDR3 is TGTGCCAGCAGCCCGACCAGGACTGAAGCTTTCTTT.